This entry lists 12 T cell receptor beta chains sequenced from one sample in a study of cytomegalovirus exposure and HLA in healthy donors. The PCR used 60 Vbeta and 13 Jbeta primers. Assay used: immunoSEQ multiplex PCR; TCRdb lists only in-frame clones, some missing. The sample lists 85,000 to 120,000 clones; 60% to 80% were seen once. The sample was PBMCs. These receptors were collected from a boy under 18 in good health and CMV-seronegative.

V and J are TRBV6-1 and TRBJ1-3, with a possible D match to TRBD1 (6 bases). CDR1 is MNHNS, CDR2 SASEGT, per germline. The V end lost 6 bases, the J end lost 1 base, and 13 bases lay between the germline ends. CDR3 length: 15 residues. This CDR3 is CASRLGGGSGNTIYF. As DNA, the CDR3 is TGTGCCAGCAGACTAGGGGGTGGATCTGGAAACACCATATATTTT.

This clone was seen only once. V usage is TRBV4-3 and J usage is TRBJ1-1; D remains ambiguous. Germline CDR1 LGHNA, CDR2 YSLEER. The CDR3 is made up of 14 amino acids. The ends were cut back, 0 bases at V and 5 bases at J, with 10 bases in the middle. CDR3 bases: TGCGCCAGCAGCCAAGAACCGGGGAGTACTGAAGCTTTCTTT. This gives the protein CASSQEPGSTEAFF.

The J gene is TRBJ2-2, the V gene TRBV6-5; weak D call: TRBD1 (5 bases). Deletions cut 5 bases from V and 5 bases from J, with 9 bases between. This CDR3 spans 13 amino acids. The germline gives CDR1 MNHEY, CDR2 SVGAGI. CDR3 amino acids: CASSRRDTGELFF. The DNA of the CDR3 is TGTGCCAGCAGTCGCAGGGATACCGGGGAGCTGTTTTTT.

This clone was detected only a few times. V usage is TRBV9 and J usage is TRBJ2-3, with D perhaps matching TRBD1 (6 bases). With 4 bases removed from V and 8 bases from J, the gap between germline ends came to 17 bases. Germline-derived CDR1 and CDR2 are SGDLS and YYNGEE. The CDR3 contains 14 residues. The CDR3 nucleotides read TGTGCCAGCAGCTCACACGTAGTGGGGGCTACGCAGTATTTT. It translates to CASSSHVVGATQYF.

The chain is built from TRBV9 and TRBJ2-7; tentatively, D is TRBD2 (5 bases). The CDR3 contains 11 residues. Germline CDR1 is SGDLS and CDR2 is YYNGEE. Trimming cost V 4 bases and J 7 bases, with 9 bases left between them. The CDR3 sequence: CASSPSREQYF. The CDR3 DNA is TGTGCCAGCAGCCCTAGCAGAGAGCAGTACTTC.

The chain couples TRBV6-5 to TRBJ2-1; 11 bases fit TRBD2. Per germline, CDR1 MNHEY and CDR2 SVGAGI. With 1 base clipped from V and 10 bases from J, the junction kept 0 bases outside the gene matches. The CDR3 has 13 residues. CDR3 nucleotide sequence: TGTGCCAGCAGTTACTTAGCGGGAGGGGAGCAGTTCTTC. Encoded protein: CASSYLAGGEQFF.

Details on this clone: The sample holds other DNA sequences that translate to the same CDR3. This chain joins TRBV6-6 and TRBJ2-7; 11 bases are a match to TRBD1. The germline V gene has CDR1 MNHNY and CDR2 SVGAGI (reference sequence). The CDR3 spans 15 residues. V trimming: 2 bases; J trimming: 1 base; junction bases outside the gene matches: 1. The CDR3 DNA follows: TGTGCCAGCAGTTACGGGACAGGGGGTTCCTACGAGCAGTACTTC. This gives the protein CASSYGTGGSYEQYF.

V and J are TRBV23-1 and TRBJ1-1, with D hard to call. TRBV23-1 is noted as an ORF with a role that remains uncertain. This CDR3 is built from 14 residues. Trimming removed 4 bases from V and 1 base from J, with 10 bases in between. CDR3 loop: CASSPAKRNTEAFF. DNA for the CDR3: TGCGCCAGCAGTCCCGCTAAGAGGAACACTGAAGCTTTCTTT.

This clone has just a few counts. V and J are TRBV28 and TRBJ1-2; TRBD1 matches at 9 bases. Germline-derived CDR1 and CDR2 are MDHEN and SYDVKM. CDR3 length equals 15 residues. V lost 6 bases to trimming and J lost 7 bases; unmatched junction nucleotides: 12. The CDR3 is CASSPVTGTGFGYTF. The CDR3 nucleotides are TGTGCCAGCAGCCCCGTAACCGGGACAGGGTTTGGCTACACCTTC.

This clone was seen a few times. CDR3 in DNA: TGTGCCAGCAGGGTGACAGGGAGTGGAAACACCATATATTTT. The encoded protein is CASRVTGSGNTIYF. The rearrangement links TRBV28 to TRBJ1-3, with 7 bases identical to TRBD1. Germline loops: CDR1 MDHEN, CDR2 SYDVKM. Trimming cost V 6 bases and J 3 bases; bases outside gene matches: 5. This CDR3 is 14 amino acids long.

CDR3 region: CASSRDRVGTEAFF. The CDR3 DNA sequence: TGTGCCAGCAGCCGGGACAGGGTGGGCACTGAAGCTTTCTTT. J is TRBJ1-1 and V is TRBV6-5; 9 bases line up with TRBD1. CDR1 is MNHEY and CDR2 is SVGAGI in the germline V gene. Trimming removed 6 bases from V and 4 bases from J; junction bases left unmatched: 6. The CDR3 covers 14 residues.

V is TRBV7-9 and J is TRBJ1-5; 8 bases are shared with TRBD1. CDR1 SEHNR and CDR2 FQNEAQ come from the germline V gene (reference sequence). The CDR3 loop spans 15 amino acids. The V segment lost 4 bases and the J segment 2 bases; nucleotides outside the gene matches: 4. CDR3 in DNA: TGTGCCAGCAGCTACGACAGGGGAGGCAATCAGCCCCAGCATTTT. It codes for CASSYDRGGNQPQHF.